The 26 T cell receptor beta chains below come from one sample, sequenced in a study (dated by TCRdb to 2014 to 2015). Library creation used 5' RACE. Data came from an Illumina MiSeq. TCRdb applied fastp at Q25 and MiXCR to the public reads, then kept only in-frame beta chains. Rows merge per CDR3 protein into single entries with the most common DNA and genes. The sample contains approximately 60,000 distinct CDR3 sequences, 22% of them found a single time. The ten largest clones capture under 3.5% of the sample. Specimen: memory CD4+ T cells sorted from a lymph node. The cell subset or site label for this specimen denotes: memory CD4+ T cells, CD4+CD45RO+CD25-. The receptors derive from a female donor with breast cancer.

The rearrangement joins TRBV27 to TRBJ2-1; D perhaps matches TRBD1 (6 bases). CDR1 and CDR2 (germline): MNHEY, SMNVEV (reference sequence). V was trimmed by 6 bases and J by 2 bases, leaving 20 bases between them. The CDR3 totals 17 residues. DNA for the CDR3: TGTGCCAGCAGATCCTTGGGGGCGCTGGGGCCCTACAATGAGCAGTTCTTC. Translating it yields CASRSLGALGPYNEQFF.

The chain recombines TRBV7-9 with TRBJ1-5; maybe TRBD1 (6 bases). The germline gives CDR1 SEHNR, CDR2 FQNEAQ (reference sequence). This CDR3 comprises 14 residues. The ends were cut back, 5 bases at V and 2 bases at J, with 10 bases in the middle. CDR3 sequence reads: CASSRPGGNQPQHF. The DNA for the CDR3 is TGTGCCAGCAGCCGCCCAGGGGGCAATCAGCCCCAGCATTTT.

On this clonotype itself: This clone may be a read error of a much larger clone one base away. This chain connects TRBV5-1 to TRBJ1-1; 11 bases match TRBD1. J gave up 5 bases and V 4 bases, and 13 bases lay outside the gene matches. This CDR3 spans 17 amino acids. Germline CDR1 reads SGHRS; CDR2 reads YFSETQ. CDR3: CASSPEWTGGGTTEAFF. In nucleotides, the CDR3 is TGCGCCAGCAGCCCCGAGTGGACAGGGGGCGGAACTACTGAAGCTTTCTTT.

This clonotype turned up a few times. The chain couples TRBV20-1 to TRBJ2-1; 13 positions agree with TRBD2. This CDR3 is built from 17 residues. Trimming removed 3 bases from V and 0 bases from J; junction bases left unmatched: 5. Per the germline V gene, CDR1 is DFQATT and CDR2 is SNEGSKA (reference sequence). The DNA for the CDR3 is TGCAGTGCTAGGGCACTAGCGGGAGGGTACTCCTACAATGAGCAGTTCTTC. Its translation is CSARALAGGYSYNEQFF.

Remarks on this clonotype: This likely comes from a read error, as the CDR3 has no conserved phenylalanine or tryptophan at its end. This chain links TRBV7-9 with TRBJ1-1; no definite D call. This CDR3 spans 11 amino acids. V gave up 7 bases and J gave up 11 bases, with 14 bases separating them. Germline-derived CDR1 and CDR2 are SEHNR and FQNEAQ (reference sequence). The CDR3, as DNA: TGTGCCAGCACCCGTACCTCTGGGGCTTTCTCT. This translates into CASTRTSGAFS.

This chain links TRBV29-1 with TRBJ2-1, with 9 bases fitting TRBD2. Germline trimming cut 4 bases from V and 8 bases from J; bases unmatched to any gene: 18. Germline V CDR1 and CDR2: SQVTM, ANQGSEA. The CDR3 loop spans 17 amino acids. The CDR3 bases are TGCAGCGTTGCTACAAGCCAATTTAGCGGGAGTGGGGATGAGCAGTTCTTC. Encoded protein: CSVATSQFSGSGDEQFF.

This clonotype was counted at least ten times. The V and J genes are TRBV6-1 and TRBJ1-5; tentatively, D is TRBD1 (5 bases). In germline, CDR1 is MNHNS, CDR2 SASEGT. Trimming shortened V by 4 bases and J by 7 bases, and 14 bases separated the two germline ends. This CDR3 spans 14 amino acids. CDR3 in amino acids: CASSVLGGTQPQHF. The CDR3 coding sequence is TGTGCCAGCAGTGTTTTGGGGGGGACCCAGCCCCAGCATTTT.

In the case of this clonotype: This may stem from a read error, because a much larger clone lies one nucleotide away. The chain employs TRBV6-2 or TRBV6-3 and TRBJ1-2, with D tentatively TRBD1 (5 bases). The CDR3 runs 13 residues. CDR1 and CDR2 from the germline V gene are MNHEY and SVGEGT. CDR3 coding DNA: TGTGCCAGCAGCCCAACAGGAGATAGCGGCTACGCCTTC. Residues: CASSPTGDSGYAF.

This rearrangement joins TRBV5-1 to TRBJ1-5; D perhaps matches TRBD1 (6 bases). The CDR3 sequence is 15 residues long. Germline V gene lookup returns CDR1 SGHRS and CDR2 YFSETQ. V was clipped by 0 bases and J by 5 bases, with 12 bases between them. The CDR3 spells CASSLGGGRDQPQHF. As DNA, the CDR3 is TGCGCCAGCAGCTTGGGAGGGGGACGGGATCAGCCCCAGCATTTT.

V gene TRBV5-5 combines with J gene TRBJ1-1; D gene ambiguous. The V end was cut by 6 bases, the J end by 2 bases, with 5 bases between. Germline values: CDR1 SGHKS, CDR2 YYEKEE (reference sequence). There are 11 residues in the CDR3. The CDR3 DNA is TGTGCCAGCACTGTAAACACTGAAGCTTTCTTT. This sequence encodes CASTVNTEAFF.

Of note for this clonotype: An end of the junction does not agree with germline; a read error may underlie this. The genes are TRBV7-9 and TRBJ2-6; TRBD1 is a possible D gene (5 bases). This CDR3 spans 15 amino acids. CDR1 and CDR2 (germline): SEHNR, FQNEAQ (reference sequence). CDR3 in DNA: TGTGCCAGCAGCTTACAGGGAAATGGGACCAACGTCCTGACTTTC. Its protein is CASSLQGNGTNVLTF.

The rearrangement links TRBV6-1 to TRBJ2-7; D uncertain. The CDR3 has 13 amino acids. Trimming took off 7 bases at V and 1 base at J, with 11 bases between the two ends. The germline CDR1 and CDR2 sequences are MNHNS and SASEGT. DNA of the CDR3: TGTGCCAGCAAATTAACACAGTCCTACGAGCAGTACTTC. Its translation is CASKLTQSYEQYF.

This clonotype has just a few counts. This rearrangement joins TRBV3-1 to TRBJ1-6; tentative D call: TRBD1 (5 bases). Trimming removed 4 bases from V and 7 bases from J, with 11 bases in between. Germline V CDR1 and CDR2: LGHDT, YNNKEL (reference sequence). CDR3 length equals 14 residues. The CDR3 spells CASSPGTGNSPLHF. CDR3 DNA sequence: TGTGCCAGCAGCCCTGGGACTGGCAATTCACCCCTCCACTTT.

This clonotype was detected only a few times. The V call is TRBV20-1, the J call TRBJ2-5; 10 nucleotides align to TRBD1. The length of the CDR3 is 14 residues. Per germline, CDR1 DFQATT and CDR2 SNEGSKA (reference sequence). CDR3 in amino acids: CSVLGTGAQETQYF. CDR3 DNA sequence: TGCAGCGTCCTCGGGACAGGGGCCCAAGAGACCCAGTACTTC.

There are a few counts of this clonotype. The rearrangement uses TRBV5-1 and TRBJ2-3; no firm D call. The CDR3 has 16 amino acids. Trimming pared 0 bases from V and 0 bases from J, leaving 11 bases between. CDR1 is SGHRS and CDR2 is YFSETQ in the germline V gene. The chain's CDR3 is CASSLARPSSTDTQYF. CDR3 DNA: TGCGCCAGCAGCTTGGCCAGGCCTTCTAGCACAGATACGCAGTATTTT.

The V and J genes are TRBV11-2 and TRBJ1-1; the match to TRBD1 covers 7 bases. There are 15 residues in the CDR3. The V gene end was trimmed by 0 bases and the J gene end by 8 bases; junction bases not matched to a gene: 9. CDR1 and CDR2 from the germline V gene are SGHAT and FQNNGV. The CDR3 coding sequence is TGTGCCAGCAGCTTAGATCTCGCAGGGGGTATAGAAGCTTTCTTT. Amino acid sequence: CASSLDLAGGIEAFF.

This clonotype was found many times. The rearrangement uses TRBV20-1 and TRBJ1-4; perhaps TRBD1 as D (5 bases). V lost 2 bases and J 7 bases, leaving 11 bases between the germline ends. This CDR3 is 13 amino acids long. Germline V gene lookup returns CDR1 DFQATT and CDR2 SNEGSKA (reference sequence). The chain's CDR3 is CSARQGVTEKLFF. The CDR3 DNA follows: TGCAGTGCTAGACAGGGAGTAACTGAAAAACTGTTTTTT.

As concerns this clonotype: A much larger clonotype is one base distant, so this may be a read error. The chain employs TRBV6-5 and TRBJ2-1; 7 nucleotides match TRBD2. CDR3 length: 14 residues. The germline V gene encodes CDR1 MNHEY and CDR2 SVGAGI. The CDR3 loop reads CVSSEGLKYNEQFF. The CDR3 DNA follows: TGTGTCAGCAGTGAGGGACTAAAGTACAATGAGCAGTTCTTC.

This clonotype has just a few counts. The chain links TRBV6-5 to TRBJ2-1; perhaps TRBD2 as D (6 bases). This CDR3 has 16 residues. Germline values: CDR1 MNHEY, CDR2 SVGAGI. Trimming removed 5 bases from V and 3 bases from J, with 17 bases in between. The CDR3 nucleotides read TGTGCCAGCAGTCGCCTGAAGGGAGCGGGCTACAATGAGCAGTTCTTC. This translates into CASSRLKGAGYNEQFF.

CDR3: CASSGSDLWNIQYF. DNA for the CDR3: TGTGCCAGCAGTGGGTCGGACCTGTGGAACATTCAGTACTTC. The chain carries TRBV28 and TRBJ2-4; D gene unclear. Trimming stripped 5 bases from V and 7 bases from J, with 15 bases between. CDR3 length: 14 residues. Germline V gives CDR1 MDHEN, CDR2 SYDVKM.

This clonotype was observed at least ten times. The chain recombines TRBV12-3 or TRBV12-4 with TRBJ2-7; 10 nucleotides align to TRBD2. The trim removed 5 bases at V and 3 bases at J, leaving 4 bases unmatched. The CDR3 loop spans 14 amino acids. The CDR3 region is CASSPRTSGYEQYF. The CDR3 nucleotides read TGTGCCAGCAGTCCCAGGACTAGCGGCTACGAGCAGTACTTC.

The chain is built from TRBV28 and TRBJ2-3, with TRBD2 matching over 8 bases. J gave up 13 bases and V 8 bases, and 17 bases lay outside the gene matches. This CDR3 spans 14 amino acids. Germline CDR1 and CDR2: MDHEN and SYDVKM. The CDR3 sequence is CASPPPDYSGKEYF. The CDR3 DNA sequence: TGTGCCAGCCCCCCCCCAGATTATAGCGGGAAGGAGTATTTT. The full variable domain, completed using reference TRBV28 and TRBJ2-3, is DVKVTQSSRYLVKRTGEKVFLECVQDMDHENMFWYRQDPGLGLRLIYFSYDVKMKEKGDIPEGYSVSREKKERFSLILESASTNQTSMYLCASPPPDYSGKEYFGPGTRLTVL.

This clonotype appeared many times. V and J are TRBV5-1 and TRBJ1-1; a possible D gene is TRBD1 (6 bases). Trimming took 0 bases from V and 1 from J, leaving 10 bases between them. Germline-derived CDR1 and CDR2 are SGHRS and YFSETQ. The CDR3 runs to 15 residues. CDR3: CASSLVGATNTEAFF. CDR3 nucleotide sequence: TGCGCCAGCAGCTTGGTGGGGGCGACGAACACTGAAGCTTTCTTT.

This clonotype was counted a single time. The DNA for the CDR3 is TGTGCCAGCAGCCTAAGAGGGGTCCACGAGCAGTACTTC. This encodes CASSLRGVHEQYF. The rearrangement uses TRBV3-1 and TRBJ2-7; the D call may be TRBD1 or TRBD2 (5 bases each). The CDR3 loop spans 13 amino acids. The germline V gene encodes CDR1 LGHDT and CDR2 YNNKEL (reference sequence). V lost 4 bases and J 5 bases, leaving 12 bases between the germline ends.

The rearrangement uses TRBV4-3 and TRBJ1-2; D remains ambiguous. The CDR3 is 14 amino acids. Looked up from germline, CDR1 is LGHNA and CDR2 is YSLEER. Trimming cost V 0 bases and J 2 bases, with 7 bases left between them. The CDR3 region is CASSQDVGNYGYTF. CDR3 coding DNA: TGCGCCAGCAGCCAAGATGTGGGGAACTATGGCTACACCTTC.

The chain recombines TRBV5-1 with TRBJ2-3; 8 bases match TRBD2. V gave up 4 bases and J gave up 0 bases; unmatched junction bases: 10. This CDR3 is built from 17 residues. CDR1 is SGHRS and CDR2 is YFSETQ in the germline V gene. The CDR3, as DNA: TGCGCCAGCAGCCGTGGAGCGGGAGCCCCTAGCACAGATACGCAGTATTTT. This encodes CASSRGAGAPSTDTQYF.